This TCR beta chain was retrieved from a study of T cells in Graves' hyperthyroidism and ophthalmopathy. Background on the study: Peripheral blood specimens were obtained at initial diagnosis, prior to any treatment.

Study-wide results and limits: From stable hyperthyroidism, ophthalmopathy was set apart by a 13 V-J model.

Patients were excluded for uncontrolled infection, other autoimmune disease, pregnancy or lactation. The diagnoses drew upon clinical symptoms, serum thyroxine and TRAb, thyroid ultrasound and orbital computed tomography. This clonotype showed up just a few times. Its specificity is unknown. The source material, RNA transcripts, was used to amplify TCR beta CDR3 regions. HTBI primers drove first-round RT-PCR of the TCR CDR3. TCRdb reanalysed the multiplex PCR reads using MiXCR and keeps one entry per CDR3 protein. The data show about 460,000 distinct CDR3 sequences, under 25% seen once. The CDR3 loop spans 16 amino acids. In germline, CDR1 is MNHEY, CDR2 SMNVEV (reference sequence). V was cut by 5 bases and J by 0 bases, with 16 bases left in between.

Source material: blood. The genes are TRBV27 and TRBJ2-5; the D call may be TRBD1 or TRBD2 (7 bases each). This TCR was sampled from a woman in her seventies with Graves' ophthalmopathy. The chain's CDR3 is CASSPTRGRDQETQYF. CDR3 sequence (DNA): TGTGCCAGCAGTCCCACCAGGGGGAGGGACCAAGAGACCCAGTACTTC.